The 28 T cell receptor beta chains given below trace back to one sample, sequenced in a study of metastatic and nonmetastatic thyroid tumors (dated by TCRdb to the early 2020s). Receptor libraries were prepared by PCR. The sequencer listed for this sample is Illumina HiSeq 4000. TCRdb reran the public reads through fastp at Q25 and MiXCR, keeping productive beta chains. This sample lists around 4,000 clones; about 31% were detected once. Approximately 20% of the sample is in the top ten clones. No treatment had been received by any patient before thyroid surgery. The sample consisted of adjacent normal tissue. The receptors were sampled from a female donor with papillary thyroid cancer or a benign thyroid nodule (not recorded which). Some clones in this sample may be carry-over from other donors' samples.

By share, this clone ranks as large. This sequence joins TRBV6-1 and TRBJ2-1, with 10 nucleotides matching TRBD2. This CDR3 has 13 residues. The V gene's germline CDR1 is MNHNS and CDR2 SASEGT. Germline trimming cut 6 bases from V and 8 bases from J; bases unmatched to any gene: 4. CDR3 sequence: CASRASGSDEQFF. CDR3 nucleotides: TGTGCCAGCAGGGCTAGCGGGAGCGATGAGCAGTTCTTC.

The chain couples TRBV20-1 to TRBJ2-7; D gene ambiguous. This CDR3 has 13 amino acids. V lost 5 bases to trimming and J lost 0 bases, with 11 bases between them. The germline CDR1 and CDR2 sequences are DFQATT and SNEGSKA (reference sequence). CDR3 in amino acids: CSAHGPGSYEQYF. The CDR3 DNA sequence: TGCAGTGCTCACGGACCGGGCTCCTACGAGCAGTACTTC.

The genes are TRBV6-2 or TRBV6-3 and TRBJ2-7, with D maybe TRBD2 (8 bases). CDR1 is MNHEY and CDR2 is SVGEGT in the germline V gene. The CDR3 is made up of 13 amino acids. V gave up 10 bases and J gave up 7 bases, with 20 bases separating them. The CDR3 loop reads CANKGQRGCEQYF. CDR3 in DNA: TGTGCCAATAAGGGACAGCGGGGGTGTGAGCAGTACTTC.

This clone was seen only a few times. The chain has TRBV28 and TRBJ2-3; D perhaps matches TRBD2 (5 bases). Germline V CDR1 and CDR2: MDHEN, SYDVKM. Trimming pared 5 bases from V and 0 bases from J, leaving 15 bases between. The CDR3 covers 16 residues. The CDR3 sequence is CASSPVRAFSTDTQYF. The CDR3 coding sequence is TGTGCCAGCAGTCCTGTGCGGGCGTTCAGCACAGATACGCAGTATTTT.

This clone has a single count. This chain joins TRBV7-3 and TRBJ2-1; 9 bases agree with TRBD2. V lost 3 bases, J lost 8 bases, and 8 bases stayed unmatched. CDR1 SGHTA and CDR2 FQGTGA come from the germline V gene. The CDR3 covers 15 residues. CDR3 in amino acids: CASSLRSGGFHEQFF. The CDR3 bases are TGTGCCAGCAGCTTGAGAAGCGGGGGGTTCCATGAGCAGTTCTTC. Combining the CDR3 with reference TRBV7-3 and TRBJ2-1 gives the whole variable domain GAGVSQTPSNKVTEKGKYVELRCDPISGHTALYWYRQSLGQGPEFLIYFQGTGAADDSGLPNDRFFAVRPEGSVSTLKIQRTERGDSAVYLCASSLRSGGFHEQFFGPGTRLTVL.

This chain uses TRBV6-1 with TRBJ1-1; TRBD1 aligns across 7 bases. Germline V gives CDR1 MNHNS, CDR2 SASEGT. This CDR3 region has 15 residues. Losses at the gene ends were 6 bases for V and 1 base for J; bases not matched to a gene: 8. The chain's CDR3 is CASRKGADTNTEAFF. The CDR3 region has the DNA TGTGCCAGCAGGAAGGGGGCAGATACGAACACTGAAGCTTTCTTT.

The rearrangement uses TRBV25-1 and TRBJ2-1; tentative D call: TRBD2 (6 bases). Trimming stripped 8 bases from V and 5 bases from J, with 16 bases between. The germline CDR1 and CDR2 sequences are MGHDK and SYGVNS. The CDR3 has 14 amino acids. CDR3 in DNA: TGTGCCAGCTGGGAGGCGGGTGTGGACAATGAGCAGTTCTTC. This translates into CASWEAGVDNEQFF.

This clone was seen more than once but under ten times. The genes are TRBV28 and TRBJ1-1; the D is unclear. V was cut by 3 bases and J by 4 bases, with 9 bases left in between. Germline CDR1 and CDR2: MDHEN and SYDVKM. The CDR3 is 13 amino acids. Here the CDR3 DNA reads TGTGCCAGCAGTTTCGAGAGGGTCACTGAAGCTTTCTTT. Its protein is CASSFERVTEAFF.

This clone was seen a few times. This rearrangement joins TRBV19 to TRBJ1-1; a weak D match, TRBD1 (6 bases). Trimming took 2 bases from V and 2 from J, leaving 9 bases between them. CDR3 size: 14 residues. Germline V gene lookup returns CDR1 LNHDA and CDR2 SQIVND (reference sequence). The CDR3 nucleotides read TGTGCCAGTAGTATAACCAGGGGAAACACTGAAGCTTTCTTT. Amino acids: CASSITRGNTEAFF. Full variable domain (remainder filled in from reference TRBV19 and TRBJ1-1): DGGITQSPKYLFRKEGQNVTLSCEQNLNHDAMYWYRQDPGQGLRLIYYSQIVNDFQKGDIAEGYSVSREKKESFPLTVTSAQKNPTAFYLCASSITRGNTEAFFGQGTRLTVV.

This clone has more than one count but fewer than ten. The chain couples TRBV6-4 to TRBJ2-6; a possible D gene is TRBD1 (6 bases). Trimming removed 1 base from V and 10 bases from J, with 8 bases in between. The V gene's germline CDR1 is MRHNA and CDR2 SNTAGT. The CDR3 is 13 residues long. The CDR3 loop is CASSDLGGNVLTF. For the CDR3, the DNA is TGTGCCAGCAGTGACTTAGGGGGTAACGTCCTGACTTTC.

This clone qualifies as large. In DNA, the CDR3 is TGTGCCAGCAGTTACTCGCCGTGGACAGGGAACACTGAAGCTTTCTTT. Its translation: CASSYSPWTGNTEAFF. V usage is TRBV6-5 and J usage is TRBJ1-1; 7 bases are a match to TRBD1. Germline values: CDR1 MNHEY, CDR2 SVGAGI. The CDR3 contains 16 residues. The V segment lost 0 bases and the J segment 1 base; nucleotides outside the gene matches: 5.

In regard to this clone: One end of the junction varies from germline; a read error may be responsible. The chain couples TRBV7-7 to TRBJ2-2; D might be TRBD1 (5 bases). The germline CDR1 and CDR2 sequences are SSHAT and FNYEAQ (reference sequence). This CDR3 region has 14 residues. The CDR3 coding sequence is TGTGCTAGCAGCTCGGACACCACTACCGGGGAGCTGTTTTTT. Amino acid sequence: CASSSDTTTGELFF.

The chain employs TRBV2 and TRBJ1-2, with 8 positions matching TRBD1. The CDR3 has 12 amino acids. J lost 0 bases, V lost 11 bases, and 2 bases had no gene match. The germline V gene encodes CDR1 SNHLY and CDR2 FYNNEI. CDR3 DNA sequence: TGTGCCTTGGGACAGGCTAACTATGGCTACACCTTC. This sequence encodes CALGQANYGYTF.

The CDR3 nucleotides read TGTGCCTGGGCCCGACAGGCCCACGAGCAGTACTTC. Its translation: CAWARQAHEQYF. V usage is TRBV30 and J usage is TRBJ2-7; perhaps TRBD1 as D (6 bases). Between the trimmed V and J ends, which lost 5 bases and 5 bases, there was a span of 13 bases. This CDR3 has 12 residues. CDR1 and CDR2 (germline): GTSNPN, SVGIG (reference sequence).

The chain combines TRBV28 with TRBJ2-3; tentatively, D is TRBD2 (5 bases). This CDR3 has 13 residues. Germline CDR1 is MDHEN and CDR2 is SYDVKM. Trimming removed 5 bases from V and 8 bases from J, with 14 bases in between. CDR3 in DNA: TGTGCCAGCAGTACGGGGAGTGCGGGTACGCAGTATTTT. It codes for CASSTGSAGTQYF. The full variable domain, rest sourced from reference TRBV28 and TRBJ2-3, is DVKVTQSSRYLVKRTGEKVFLECVQDMDHENMFWYRQDPGLGLRLIYFSYDVKMKEKGDIPEGYSVSREKKERFSLILESASTNQTSMYLCASSTGSAGTQYFGPGTRLTVL.

The chain recombines TRBV28 with TRBJ1-2; 8 positions agree with TRBD1. The junction had 3 bases not matched to a gene; V was cut back by 5 bases and J by 4 bases. Looked up from germline, CDR1 is MDHEN and CDR2 is SYDVKM. This CDR3 spans 13 amino acids. CDR3 nucleotides: TGTGCCAGCAGTGACGGGACAGGCTATGGCTACACCTTC. Protein sequence: CASSDGTGYGYTF.

This clone has only a few counts. The J gene is TRBJ1-4, the V gene TRBV28; no clear D gene. V gave up 7 bases and J gave up 5 bases, with 17 bases separating them. CDR3 size: 15 residues. CDR1 is MDHEN and CDR2 is SYDVKM in the germline V gene. This chain's CDR3 is CASTPGSAPNEKLFF. CDR3 sequence (DNA): TGTGCCAGCACCCCCGGCTCTGCGCCAAATGAAAAACTGTTTTTT.

The V and J genes are TRBV7-9 and TRBJ1-2; tentative D call: TRBD1 (5 bases). Trimming took off 6 bases at V and 4 bases at J, with 9 bases between the two ends. CDR1 and CDR2 from the germline V gene are SEHNR and FQNEAQ (reference sequence). There are 12 residues in the CDR3. CDR3 protein: CASRDTGYGYTF. CDR3 sequence (DNA): TGTGCCAGCAGGGACACAGGCTATGGCTACACCTTC. Based on the CDR3 plus reference TRBV7-9 and TRBJ1-2, the full variable domain is DTGVSQNPRHKITKRGQNVTFRCDPISEHNRLYWYRQTLGQGPEFLTYFQNEAQLEKSRLLSDRFSAERPKGSFSTLEIQRTEQGDSAMYLCASRDTGYGYTFGSGTRLTVV.

This clone was picked up a small number of times. The V and J genes are TRBV11-2 and TRBJ2-2; TRBD1 aligns across 9 bases. V shed 5 bases and J 4 bases; nucleotides not matched to a gene: 5. CDR1 is SGHAT, CDR2 FQNNGV, per germline. The CDR3 consists of 15 residues. The CDR3 protein is CASSLQGAGTGELFF. The CDR3 coding sequence is TGTGCCAGCAGCCTACAGGGGGCGGGCACCGGGGAGCTGTTTTTT.

This clone was found many times. Other DNA variants within this sample encode the same CDR3. The chain uses TRBV5-1 and TRBJ2-7; maybe TRBD2 (6 bases). The CDR3 contains 15 residues. Germline CDR1 SGHRS, CDR2 YFSETQ. The V end lost 3 bases, the J end lost 0 bases, and 13 bases lay between the germline ends. CDR3: CASSSGLTSSYEQYF. The CDR3 DNA follows: TGCGCCAGCAGCTCGGGACTGACGAGCTCCTACGAGCAGTACTTC.

This clone turned up a few times. This rearrangement joins TRBV12-3 or TRBV12-4 to TRBJ2-7, with 7 bases matching TRBD1. The CDR3 sequence is 14 residues long. V lost 6 bases, J lost 7 bases, and 12 bases stayed unmatched. CDR3 coding DNA: TGTGCCAGCAGCGAGACAGGGTTTTCTAGAGAGCAGTACTTC. The encoded protein is CASSETGFSREQYF.

This sequence joins TRBV18 and TRBJ1-1; D is unclear. The CDR3 is made up of 14 amino acids. CDR1 is KGHSH and CDR2 is LQKENI in the germline V gene. The V end was cut by 0 bases, the J end by 4 bases, with 9 bases between. CDR3 bases: TGTGCCAGCTCACCACCGAGCAGGAGCACTGAAGCTTTCTTT. Translated, it gives CASSPPSRSTEAFF.

This clone was recorded a few times. This sample includes further DNA sequences coding for the same CDR3. V is TRBV24-1 and J is TRBJ2-2, with 13 positions matching TRBD2. The CDR3 extends over 15 amino acids. Germline assignment: CDR1 KGHDR and CDR2 SFDVKD. V trimming: 3 bases; J trimming: 6 bases; junction bases outside the gene matches: 0. Here the CDR3 reads CATSDTSGRAGELFF. The CDR3 DNA reads TGTGCCACCAGTGATACTAGCGGGAGGGCCGGGGAGCTGTTTTTT.

CDR3 in amino acids: CASSQGQPNEQFF. CDR3 DNA: TGTGCCAGCAGTCAAGGACAGCCGAATGAGCAGTTCTTC. The gene calls are TRBV6-4 and TRBJ2-1; TRBD1 might be the D (6 bases). Germline V gene data show CDR1 as MRHNA and CDR2 as SNTAGT. The CDR3 covers 13 residues. Trimming took 5 bases from V and 7 from J, leaving 12 bases between them.

This clone occurred a few times. The chain couples TRBV6-2 or TRBV6-3 to TRBJ1-1; TRBD1 agrees at 8 bases. The CDR3 runs 17 residues. V was pared by 5 bases and J by 1 base, with 12 bases of the junction left unmatched. Per germline, CDR1 MNHEY and CDR2 SVGEGT. In DNA form, the CDR3 reads TGTGCCAGCAGTCACCCCTCGGACAGGGCTAGGAACACTGAAGCTTTCTTT. This codes for CASSHPSDRARNTEAFF.

This clone was counted between two and nine times. The rearrangement links TRBV5-8 to TRBJ2-1; D is tentatively TRBD1 or TRBD2 (5 bases each). The CDR3 extends over 10 amino acids. Germline-derived CDR1 and CDR2 are SGHTS and YDEGEE. Trimming cost V 5 bases and J 13 bases, with 10 bases left between them. The CDR3 is CASRGRQQFF. The CDR3 DNA follows: TGTGCCAGCAGGGGACGCCAACAGTTCTTC.

This clone qualifies as large. The rearrangement uses TRBV6-1 and TRBJ1-3; no reliable D call. Per germline, CDR1 MNHNS and CDR2 SASEGT. V was pared by 6 bases and J by 0 bases, with 12 bases between. The CDR3 is 15 amino acids. CDR3 nucleotide sequence: TGTGCCAGCAGGAAAGACCGCAACTCTGGAAACACCATATATTTT. Protein: CASRKDRNSGNTIYF.

The chain is built from TRBV5-5 and TRBJ2-7; TRBD1 might be the D (5 bases). CDR3 length: 11 residues. The V and J ends lost 6 bases and 5 bases respectively, with 9 bases between them. Looked up from germline, CDR1 is SGHKS and CDR2 is YYEKEE (reference sequence). CDR3 in DNA: TGTGCCAGCACCCAGGGAAACGAGCAGTACTTC. It specifies CASTQGNEQYF.